This T cell receptor beta chain was captured in a study of tissue T cells after allogeneic stem cell transplantation. As for this clone: Genes here carry mouse names. The read comes to an end 1 residue before the CDR3 does, leaving the germline J gene to fill in the end.

The CDR3 contains 16 residues. Per germline, CDR1 SGHLS and CDR2 HYDKME. J was trimmed by 3 bases and V by 0 bases; bases with no gene match: 4. The protocol was immunoSEQ multiplex PCR, while the TCRdb copy is restricted to in-frame clones and leaves out a portion. The sample consists of 40,000 to 50,000 clones, around 72% of them appearing once. This TCR was recovered from a pool of C57BL/6 mice in good health. This chain links TRBV12-2 with TRBJ1-1, with 12 positions matching TRBD1. The sample comprised sorted cells pooled from one or two spleens. The CDR3 here is CASSLPGTGGDTEVFF. The part of the CDR3 DNA that was read is TGTGCCAGCTCTCTCCCCGGGACAGGGGGCGACACAGAAGTCTTC.